The 31 T cell receptor beta chains below come from one sample, sequenced in a study of T-cell reconstitution after alpha-beta-depleted transplantation in children. Unique molecular identifiers tagged the TCRbeta library. TCRdb redid the calling of the PCR reads with MiXCR, one entry per CDR3 protein. This table holds a few hundred thousand distinct CDR3 sequences, 9.9% found once. Sequencing was performed on PBMCs from the stem cell graft donor, taken from the stem cell graft. The receptors here all came from a human donor who donated a stem cell graft to a child with SCID.

The chain combines TRBV5-1 with TRBJ2-1, with D perhaps matching TRBD1 or TRBD2 (6 bases each). The germline V gene encodes CDR1 SGHRS and CDR2 YFSETQ. The CDR3 runs to 16 residues. V shed 0 bases and J shed 5 bases, with 15 bases lying between them. The CDR3 bases are TGCGCCAGCAGCTTGGCGGGGGCAGGATGGAACAATGAGCAGTTCTTC. It encodes CASSLAGAGWNNEQFF.

This clonotype was recorded at least ten times. This sequence joins TRBV10-3 and TRBJ2-3, with TRBD2 as a possible D gene (6 bases). V lost 0 bases and J lost 6, with 16 bases in between. Germline V gene lookup returns CDR1 ENHRY and CDR2 SYGVKD. The CDR3 is 16 amino acids. The CDR3 DNA sequence: TGTGCCATCAGTGAGTCATCGGCGGGGCGCGGGGATACGCAGTATTTT. This sequence encodes CAISESSAGRGDTQYF.

This clonotype was picked up a small number of times. CDR3 coding DNA: TGTGCCAGCACCCGGGAGGCAAACACTGAAGCTTTCTTT. Amino acid sequence: CASTREANTEAFF. The V gene is TRBV5-4, the J gene TRBJ1-1; D is unclear. With 6 bases removed from V and 2 bases from J, the gap between germline ends came to 11 bases. Germline loops: CDR1 SGHNT, CDR2 YYREEE (reference sequence). The length of the CDR3 is 13 residues.

The J gene is TRBJ1-3, the V gene TRBV6-5; D not certain. Trimming pared 2 bases from V and 0 bases from J, leaving 8 bases between. The CDR3 runs to 15 residues. The germline gives CDR1 MNHEY, CDR2 SVGAGI. The CDR3 DNA follows: TGTGCCAGCAGTTACGGTCCCACCTCTGGAAACACCATATATTTT. This translates into CASSYGPTSGNTIYF.

The chain joins TRBV9 to TRBJ1-1; 8 bases are a match to TRBD1. Germline V gene data show CDR1 as SGDLS and CDR2 as YYNGEE. The CDR3 totals 15 residues. The V and J ends lost 4 bases and 4 bases, in that order; junction bases with no gene match: 9. The CDR3, as DNA: TGTGCCAGCAGCCCATCCGTGGACAGGGCCACTGAAGCTTTCTTT. Translated: CASSPSVDRATEAFF.

The V and J genes are TRBV29-1 and TRBJ2-2; 9 positions match TRBD2. Germline values: CDR1 SQVTM, CDR2 ANQGSEA. CDR3 length: 16 residues. V lost 0 bases and J lost 6; bases outside the gene matches: 8. CDR3 amino acids: CSVEDGSSGGPGELFF. CDR3 nucleotides: TGCAGCGTTGAAGATGGGAGTAGCGGGGGTCCCGGGGAGCTGTTTTTT.

The chain is built from TRBV21-1 and TRBJ2-5; the table assigns TRBD1, which was not confirmed against the DNA. TRBV21-1 is recorded as a pseudogene. This CDR3 contains 20 residues. The CDR3 loop is CASSNLKCRPRANEKETQYF. In nucleotides, the CDR3 is TGTGCCAGCAGCAACTTGAAGTGTCGTCCCAGAGCCAATGAGAAAGAGACCCAGTACTTC.

The V call is TRBV5-1, the J call TRBJ2-7; unclear D gene. Trimming took off 0 bases at V and 1 base at J, with 14 bases between the two ends. CDR3 length equals 16 residues. In germline, CDR1 is SGHRS, CDR2 YFSETQ. The CDR3: CASSLARTATSYEQYF. For the CDR3, the DNA is TGCGCCAGCAGCTTGGCAAGAACGGCGACGTCCTACGAGCAGTACTTC.

The V gene is TRBV9, the J gene TRBJ1-4; D unclear. Trimming left V 6 bases short and J 3 bases short, with 9 bases between. This CDR3 spans 13 amino acids. CDR1 SGDLS and CDR2 YYNGEE come from the germline V gene. CDR3 sequence: CASIRPSNEKLFF. The CDR3 nucleotides read TGTGCCAGCATCAGGCCGTCTAATGAAAAACTGTTTTTT.

The chain carries TRBV5-1 and TRBJ2-5; 9 nucleotides align to TRBD1. J was trimmed by 1 base and V by 4 bases; bases with no gene match: 5. Germline V lookup: CDR1 SGHRS, CDR2 YFSETQ. This CDR3 has 15 residues. As DNA, the CDR3 is TGCGCCAGCAGCACGGGACAGGGACTCCAAGAGACCCAGTACTTC. Its protein is CASSTGQGLQETQYF. The variable domain in full, with the rest retrieved from reference TRBV5-1 and TRBJ2-5, is KAGVTQTPRYLIKTRGQQVTLSCSPISGHRSVSWYQQTPGQGLQFLFEYFSETQRNKGNFPGRFSGRQFSNSRSEMNVSTLELGDSALYLCASSTGQGLQETQYFGPGTRLLVL.

The chain employs TRBV5-1 and TRBJ1-5, with TRBD1 identical over 9 bases. The germline CDR1 and CDR2 sequences are SGHRS and YFSETQ. Trimming at V came to 7 bases and at J to 3 bases, leaving 8 bases not matched to a gene. The CDR3 has 15 amino acids. The CDR3 nucleotides are TGCGCCAGCCGAAAGGGGGACAGGGACAATCAGCCCCAGCATTTT. Translation gives CASRKGDRDNQPQHF. Based on the CDR3 plus reference TRBV5-1 and TRBJ1-5, the full variable domain is KAGVTQTPRYLIKTRGQQVTLSCSPISGHRSVSWYQQTPGQGLQFLFEYFSETQRNKGNFPGRFSGRQFSNSRSEMNVSTLELGDSALYLCASRKGDRDNQPQHFGDGTRLSIL.

This chain connects TRBV20-1 to TRBJ1-1; D gene unclear. CDR1 is DFQATT and CDR2 is SNEGSKA in the germline V gene (reference sequence). This CDR3 spans 13 amino acids. Between the trimmed V and J ends, which lost 6 bases and 8 bases, there was a span of 19 bases. The CDR3 loop reads CSAIPPSSYEAFF. The CDR3, as DNA: TGCAGTGCAATCCCTCCCAGCAGTTACGAAGCTTTCTTT.

There are a few counts of this clonotype. The chain recombines TRBV3-1 with TRBJ1-2; no firm D call. The CDR3 contains 13 residues. Trimming left V 4 bases short and J 7 bases short, with 13 bases between. The V gene's germline CDR1 is LGHDT and CDR2 YNNKEL (reference sequence). Here the CDR3 reads CASSLREDGGYTF. DNA for the CDR3: TGTGCCAGCAGCCTCCGAGAGGATGGTGGCTACACCTTC.

This clonotype was detected ten times or more. CDR3 DNA sequence: TGCAGTGCTATTGGGAGCAATCAGCCCCAGCATTTT. Translating it yields CSAIGSNQPQHF. This sequence joins TRBV20-1 and TRBJ1-5, with unresolved D. Between the trimmed V and J ends, which lost 4 bases and 1 base, there was a span of 5 bases. The CDR3 runs to 12 residues. The V gene's germline CDR1 is DFQATT and CDR2 SNEGSKA (reference sequence).

The J gene is TRBJ2-1, the V gene TRBV29-1; 11 nucleotides line up with TRBD2. Germline CDR1 and CDR2: SQVTM and ANQGSEA. V was pared by 3 bases and J by 4 bases, with 23 bases of the junction left unmatched. The CDR3 has 21 residues. CDR3 sequence (DNA): TGCAGCGTTGACGAACAATTTCCGGGCACTAGCGGGGGTCTCTCGTACAATGAGCAGTTCTTC. Translation: CSVDEQFPGTSGGLSYNEQFF.

The chain employs TRBV28 and TRBJ1-3; no firm D call. The V end lost 7 bases, the J end lost 5 bases, and 15 bases lay between the germline ends. The CDR3 consists of 14 residues. Germline values: CDR1 MDHEN, CDR2 SYDVKM. CDR3 sequence: CASTNSALRNTIYF. CDR3 coding DNA: TGTGCCAGCACCAACTCGGCTCTGAGAAACACCATATATTTT. Using reference TRBV28 and TRBJ1-3 for the parts outside the CDR3, the full variable domain is DVKVTQSSRYLVKRTGEKVFLECVQDMDHENMFWYRQDPGLGLRLIYFSYDVKMKEKGDIPEGYSVSREKKERFSLILESASTNQTSMYLCASTNSALRNTIYFGEGSWLTVV.

V and J are TRBV11-1 and TRBJ2-4, with 8 bases matching TRBD2. V lost 2 bases, J lost 0 bases, and 9 bases stayed unmatched. Germline V gene sequence: CDR1 SGHAT, CDR2 FQDESV (reference sequence). This CDR3 comprises 18 residues. The CDR3 is CASSLSSGGVLAKNIQYF. CDR3 in DNA: TGTGCCAGCAGCTTATCCAGCGGGGGAGTGCTAGCCAAAAACATTCAGTACTTC.

This clonotype was counted many times. The rearrangement joins TRBV4-1 to TRBJ2-7; the D call may be TRBD1 or TRBD2 (6 bases each). V shed 3 bases and J shed 4 bases, with 10 bases lying between them. CDR3 length: 13 residues. Germline V gene data show CDR1 as MGHRA and CDR2 as YSYEKL. CDR3 coding DNA: TGCGCCAGCAGCCAGGGGGGCGGGTACGAGCAGTACTTC. Translation: CASSQGGGYEQYF.

The chain is built from TRBV12-3 or TRBV12-4 and TRBJ1-6, with 9 positions matching TRBD1. J lost 6 bases, V lost 6 bases, and 6 bases had no gene match. This CDR3 has 15 amino acids. Here the CDR3 reads CASRTTGGSNSPLHF. CDR3 in DNA: TGTGCCAGCAGAACCACAGGGGGCAGTAATTCACCCCTCCACTTT.

The chain combines TRBV5-3 with TRBJ2-7; D is uncertain. TRBV5-3 is reported as an ORF; its role is uncertain. The germline V and J ends were trimmed by 9 bases and 6 bases, with 16 bases remaining between them. This CDR3 contains 12 residues. The CDR3 is CAMSPGLSEQYF. The CDR3 DNA sequence: TGTGCCATGAGCCCTGGGCTTTCCGAGCAGTACTTC.

The rearrangement uses TRBV4-2 and TRBJ2-1; 7 bases are a match to TRBD1. The CDR3 spans 16 residues. Germline assignment: CDR1 LGHNA and CDR2 YNFKEQ. Trimming cost V 4 bases and J 3 bases; bases outside gene matches: 9. The CDR3 DNA follows: TGTGCCAGCAGCCCCGGGACAGTCTGGGGCTACAATGAGCAGTTCTTC. Residues: CASSPGTVWGYNEQFF.

This clonotype was observed a handful of times. The gene calls are TRBV5-1 and TRBJ2-7; D is uncertain. V gave up 2 bases and J gave up 3 bases, with 9 bases separating them. The CDR3 sequence is 13 residues long. Germline lookup yields CDR1 SGHRS and CDR2 YFSETQ. As DNA, the CDR3 is TGCGCCAGCAGCTTTACGAAAGGCTACGAGCAGTACTTC. Amino acids: CASSFTKGYEQYF.

In this sample, this clonotype turned up a few times. Relative to the germline gene, one junction end is altered; a read error may explain this. This chain connects TRBV7-7 to TRBJ2-3, with 11 bases identical to TRBD2. Germline V gene data show CDR1 as SSHAT and CDR2 as FNYEAQ (reference sequence). The CDR3 has 15 residues. The chain's CDR3 is CASSPTSGVTDTQYF. CDR3 in DNA: TGTGCTAGCAGCCCGACTAGCGGGGTCACAGATACGCAGTATTTT.

The J gene is TRBJ2-1, the V gene TRBV7-3; 8 bases are shared with TRBD2. With V trimmed by 2 bases and J by 7 bases, 7 bases remained unmatched. The CDR3 consists of 15 residues. The germline gives CDR1 SGHTA, CDR2 FQGTGA. In DNA, the CDR3 is TGTGCCAGCAGCTTAGCGGGGGGTCTTTGGAATGAGCAGTTCTTC. The encoded protein is CASSLAGGLWNEQFF.

Only a few counts were recorded for this clonotype. This rearrangement joins TRBV7-8 to TRBJ2-5; D is unclear. This CDR3 has 14 residues. The V gene's germline CDR1 is SGHVS and CDR2 FQNEAQ. V was clipped by 0 bases and J by 1 base, with 6 bases between them. The CDR3 DNA is TGTGCCAGCAGCTTAGCGGGGTTCCAAGAGACCCAGTACTTC. Translating gives CASSLAGFQETQYF.

In this sample, this clonotype turned up a few times. The rearrangement links TRBV12-3 or TRBV12-4 to TRBJ2-2; possible D gene TRBD1, 6 bases. The CDR3 has 14 residues. The V gene lost 6 bases and the J gene lost 9 bases, with 17 bases spanning the gap. The CDR3 nucleotides read TGTGCCAGCAGGGACAGAATCACCGGCCGGGAGCTGTTTTTT. Its protein product is CASRDRITGRELFF.

This clonotype showed up just a few times. The CDR3 sequence: CASSFGWNTEAFF. The CDR3 nucleotides read TGTGCCAGCAGCTTCGGCTGGAACACTGAAGCTTTCTTT. This rearrangement joins TRBV7-8 to TRBJ1-1; D is undetermined. Germline-derived CDR1 and CDR2 are SGHVS and FQNEAQ. V gave up 3 bases and J gave up 1 base, with 6 bases separating them. The CDR3 spans 13 residues.

This rearrangement joins TRBV20-1 to TRBJ2-7; D is unclear. V was cut by 6 bases and J by 0 bases, with 9 bases left in between. The CDR3 extends over 12 amino acids. Germline V lookup: CDR1 DFQATT, CDR2 SNEGSKA (reference sequence). For the CDR3, the DNA is TGCAGTGCCCCGGACGGCTCCTACGAGCAGTACTTC. Encoded protein: CSAPDGSYEQYF.

This clonotype has more than one count but fewer than ten. The chain uses TRBV10-3 and TRBJ1-2, with a tentative D call TRBD1 (6 bases). Trimming cost V 7 bases and J 4 bases, with 13 bases left between them. Germline V CDR1 and CDR2: ENHRY, SYGVKD. This CDR3 is 13 amino acids long. In DNA, the CDR3 is TGTGCCATCACAGGGGCGCAGAGCTATGGCTACACCTTC. It specifies CAITGAQSYGYTF.

This clonotype was seen ten or more times. The chain recombines TRBV14 with TRBJ2-5, with D possibly TRBD1 on 5 matching bases. CDR3 length: 14 amino acids. CDR1 is SGHDN, CDR2 FVKESK, per germline. Trimming pared 4 bases from V and 0 bases from J, leaving 9 bases between. The CDR3 sequence: CASSPRAYQETQYF. As DNA, the CDR3 is TGTGCCAGCAGCCCCAGGGCGTACCAAGAGACCCAGTACTTC.

This chain links TRBV11-2 with TRBJ1-6, with D unclear. Germline CDR1 and CDR2: SGHAT and FQNNGV. The V end was cut by 0 bases, the J end by 0 bases, with 6 bases between. This CDR3 has 16 residues. The CDR3 sequence is CASSLDSGSYNSPLHF. The CDR3 nucleotides read TGTGCCAGCAGCTTAGATTCGGGCTCCTATAATTCACCCCTCCACTTT.